The 23 T cell receptor beta chains given below trace back to one sample, sequenced in a study of T cell changes during pregnancy in multiple sclerosis. TCRdb's table, derived via immunoSEQ multiplex PCR, lists solely in-frame clones and lacks some. Here the sample spans 40,000 to 60,000 clones, roughly 92% being singletons. The sequencing here drew on CD4+ T cells from peripheral blood mononuclear cells, taken in the third trimester of pregnancy. The receptors stem from a female donor with multiple sclerosis, enrolled in a pregnancy study.

This clone was detected only once. This sequence joins TRBV10-3 and TRBJ2-7; tentative D call: TRBD2 (6 bases). Looked up from germline, CDR1 is ENHRY and CDR2 is SYGVKD. The V gene lost 0 bases and the J gene lost 2 bases, with 8 bases spanning the gap. The CDR3 runs to 14 residues. The CDR3 region has the DNA TGTGCCATCAGTGAGTCCGGGGGACCCTACGAGCAGTACTTC. Translating gives CAISESGGPYEQYF.

This clone was seen only once. The chain carries TRBV7-2 and TRBJ2-5, with D unresolved. V was pared by 1 base and J by 2 bases, with 14 bases between. The CDR3 has 16 amino acids. The germline V gene encodes CDR1 SGHTA and CDR2 FQGNSA. The CDR3 loop is CASSLDVWAQQETQYF. The CDR3 region has the DNA TGTGCCAGCAGCTTAGATGTCTGGGCACAGCAAGAGACCCAGTACTTC.

The rearrangement links TRBV25-1 to TRBJ2-7; TRBD2 matches 7 bases. With V trimmed by 4 bases and J by 0 bases, 6 bases remained unmatched. Looked up from germline, CDR1 is MGHDK and CDR2 is SYGVNS. The CDR3 is 15 residues long. CDR3 amino acids: CASSGRGIDSYEQYF. In DNA, the CDR3 is TGTGCCAGCAGTGGGCGGGGGATTGACTCCTACGAGCAGTACTTC.

The chain has TRBV5-5 and TRBJ1-1, with D hard to call. CDR3 length: 15 residues. Between the trimmed V and J ends, which lost 3 bases and 4 bases, there was a span of 16 bases. Germline V lookup: CDR1 SGHKS, CDR2 YYEKEE (reference sequence). The CDR3 loop is CASSSPGVSGTEAFF. CDR3 coding DNA: TGTGCCAGCAGCTCTCCCGGGGTCTCGGGCACTGAAGCTTTCTTT.

This chain uses TRBV5-6 with TRBJ2-5; possibly TRBD2 for D (6 bases). The CDR3 runs to 14 residues. Trimming removed 4 bases from V and 4 bases from J, with 14 bases in between. From germline, CDR1 is SGHDT and CDR2 YYEEEE. The CDR3 sequence: CASSARLVGETQYF. In DNA, the CDR3 is TGTGCCAGCAGCGCCAGACTAGTTGGAGAGACCCAGTACTTC.

The gene calls are TRBV21-1 and TRBJ1-2; no check of the table's D call, TRBD1, against the DNA was made. TRBV21-1 is tagged as a pseudogene. This CDR3 is built from 11 residues. DNA for the CDR3: TGTGCCAGCAGCAAAGTGGGGGCCTGTGACTTC. It specifies CASSKVGACDF.

This chain links TRBV7-8 with TRBJ1-1, with 7 bases that match TRBD1. This CDR3 is 15 amino acids long. The V and J ends lost 5 bases and 5 bases, in that order; junction bases with no gene match: 11. The V gene's germline CDR1 is SGHVS and CDR2 FQNEAQ. CDR3 protein: CASSPLDRDGTEAFF. The CDR3 bases are TGTGCCAGCAGCCCCCTAGACAGGGATGGGACTGAAGCTTTCTTT.

The chain employs TRBV4-3 and TRBJ2-2, with 12 bases matching TRBD2. The CDR3 totals 16 residues. V lost 3 bases to trimming and J lost 7 bases; unmatched junction nucleotides: 6. Germline loops: CDR1 LGHNA, CDR2 YSLEER. The CDR3 DNA follows: TGCGCCAGCAGCCACCTAGCGGGGGGGCGGGACGGGGAGCTGTTTTTT. Translating gives CASSHLAGGRDGELFF.

This clone was detected once. The rearrangement uses TRBV27 and TRBJ1-5, with 9 bases identical to TRBD1. Germline CDR1 and CDR2: MNHEY and SMNVEV (reference sequence). The ends lost 8 bases at V and 0 bases at J; junction bases unmatched: 14. This CDR3 has 18 residues. The CDR3 here is CASPSRDRVTHSNQPQHF. CDR3 sequence (DNA): TGTGCCAGCCCGTCCAGGGACAGGGTCACCCATAGCAATCAGCCCCAGCATTTT.

The genes are TRBV13 and TRBJ2-2; 7 nucleotides match TRBD2. This CDR3 is 16 amino acids long. V gave up 0 bases and J gave up 0 bases; unmatched junction bases: 1. The V gene's germline CDR1 is PRHDT and CDR2 FYEKMQ (reference sequence). In nucleotides, the CDR3 is TGTGCCAGCAGCTTAGGGGCGGGGGCGAACACCGGGGAGCTGTTTTTT. This translates into CASSLGAGANTGELFF.

This clone was seen once. The gene calls are TRBV2 and TRBJ2-5; possibly TRBD2 for D (6 bases). CDR3 length: 13 amino acids. V lost 4 bases and J 5 bases, leaving 11 bases between the germline ends. Germline CDR1 is SNHLY and CDR2 is FYNNEI. CDR3 region: CASSVEGWETQYF. The CDR3 DNA reads as TGTGCCAGCAGTGTGGAGGGATGGGAGACCCAGTACTTC.

This sequence joins TRBV21-1 and TRBJ2-7; TRBD1, the D gene given by the table, was not confirmed from the DNA. TRBV21-1 is a known pseudogene. The CDR3 length is 15 residues. The DNA for the CDR3 is TGTGCCAGCAAGCTAGGGGCCCCATCCTACTACGAGCAGTACTTC. Translating it yields CASKLGAPSYYEQYF.

This clone was counted a single time. The chain uses TRBV10-3 and TRBJ2-1; TRBD2 matches 11 bases. CDR1 is ENHRY, CDR2 SYGVKD, per germline. The CDR3 spans 13 residues. The V gene end was trimmed by 7 bases and the J gene end by 10 bases; junction bases not matched to a gene: 6. CDR3 protein: CAIKLAGGREQFF. In nucleotides, the CDR3 is TGTGCCATCAAGCTAGCGGGGGGTCGCGAGCAGTTCTTC.

This sequence joins TRBV7-2 and TRBJ1-2, with D perhaps TRBD1 (5 bases). CDR1 is SGHTA and CDR2 is FQGNSA in the germline V gene. The CDR3 runs 15 residues. Trimming stripped 1 base from V and 6 bases from J, with 15 bases between. The CDR3: CASSLGGGTSDGYTF. CDR3 nucleotide sequence: TGTGCCAGCAGCTTAGGGGGGGGAACATCGGATGGCTACACCTTC.

This clone was counted once. The chain recombines TRBV2 with TRBJ2-1; 10 bases map to TRBD2. The V gene end was trimmed by 7 bases and the J gene end by 6 bases; junction bases not matched to a gene: 9. This CDR3 contains 15 residues. Germline loops: CDR1 SNHLY, CDR2 FYNNEI. The CDR3 protein is CASMMGTSERNEQFF. The DNA for the CDR3 is TGTGCCAGCATGATGGGGACTAGCGAGCGCAATGAGCAGTTCTTC.

This chain links TRBV5-5 with TRBJ2-7, with TRBD1 identical over 10 bases. Germline CDR1 reads SGHKS; CDR2 reads YYEKEE (reference sequence). The V segment lost 7 bases and the J segment 6 bases; nucleotides outside the gene matches: 10. The length of the CDR3 is 14 residues. The CDR3 nucleotides are TGTGCCAGCTCGCCGACAGGGGGCGGGAGCGAGCAGTACTTC. This codes for CASSPTGGGSEQYF.

The rearrangement uses TRBV7-8 and TRBJ1-1; 7 nucleotides match TRBD1. J was trimmed by 0 bases and V by 1 base; bases with no gene match: 11. Germline V gene data show CDR1 as SGHVS and CDR2 as FQNEAQ. The CDR3 has 18 residues. The CDR3 coding sequence is TGTGCCAGCAGCTTAGTTCGGGCAGGGGGTGGGATGAACACTGAAGCTTTCTTT. Translating it yields CASSLVRAGGGMNTEAFF.

The CDR3 DNA reads TGTGCCAGCAGCTTGCCAGGGGTGAACACTGAAGCTTTCTTT. Protein: CASSLPGVNTEAFF. The chain carries TRBV5-6 and TRBJ1-1; a possible D gene is TRBD1 (6 bases). Germline CDR1 is SGHDT and CDR2 is YYEEEE. The CDR3 covers 14 residues. V was pared by 1 base and J by 0 bases, with 7 bases between.

The chain couples TRBV6-5 to TRBJ1-4, with 10 bases fitting TRBD1. Germline V gene sequence: CDR1 MNHEY, CDR2 SVGAGI. V shed 6 bases, J shed 8 bases, and the junction held 6 bases outside the gene matches. CDR3 length: 14 amino acids. CDR3 protein: CASSRQGAREKLFF. For the CDR3, the DNA is TGTGCCAGCAGCCGACAGGGGGCGAGGGAAAAACTGTTTTTT.

This chain links TRBV14 with TRBJ2-3; possibly TRBD1 for D (5 bases). This CDR3 spans 15 amino acids. Trimming stripped 1 base from V and 7 bases from J, with 15 bases between. The germline gives CDR1 SGHDN, CDR2 FVKESK. The CDR3 sequence: CASSQVSQGPYTQYF. The CDR3 bases are TGTGCCAGCAGCCAAGTGAGCCAGGGCCCTTATACGCAGTATTTT.

V usage is TRBV5-4 and J usage is TRBJ2-3, with 7 bases fitting TRBD1. Germline lookup yields CDR1 SGHNT and CDR2 YYREEE (reference sequence). The CDR3 runs to 16 residues. With V trimmed by 3 bases and J by 2 bases, 9 bases remained unmatched. As DNA, the CDR3 is TGTGCCAGCAGCTCACAGACAGGGACCTCCACAGATACGCAGTATTTT. This encodes CASSSQTGTSTDTQYF.

The chain employs TRBV5-1 and TRBJ2-3; 11 bases line up with TRBD2. Germline V gene data show CDR1 as SGHRS and CDR2 as YFSETQ. The junction had 11 bases not matched to a gene; V was cut back by 3 bases and J by 5 bases. The CDR3 has 17 residues. The CDR3 bases are TGCGCCAGCAGCTGGGGGGGGTTAGCGGGGGGGCAAGATACGCAGTATTTT. This gives the protein CASSWGGLAGGQDTQYF. The whole variable domain, filled in from reference TRBV5-1 and TRBJ2-3, reads KAGVTQTPRYLIKTRGQQVTLSCSPISGHRSVSWYQQTPGQGLQFLFEYFSETQRNKGNFPGRFSGRQFSNSRSEMNVSTLELGDSALYLCASSWGGLAGGQDTQYFGPGTRLTVL.

The chain is built from TRBV19 and TRBJ1-4, with TRBD1 matching 9 bases. V lost 4 bases to trimming and J lost 7 bases; unmatched junction nucleotides: 4. This CDR3 contains 14 residues. Looked up from germline, CDR1 is LNHDA and CDR2 is SQIVND (reference sequence). The CDR3 region is CASSKGQGREKLFF. In DNA form, the CDR3 reads TGTGCCAGTAGTAAAGGACAGGGGCGTGAAAAACTGTTTTTT.